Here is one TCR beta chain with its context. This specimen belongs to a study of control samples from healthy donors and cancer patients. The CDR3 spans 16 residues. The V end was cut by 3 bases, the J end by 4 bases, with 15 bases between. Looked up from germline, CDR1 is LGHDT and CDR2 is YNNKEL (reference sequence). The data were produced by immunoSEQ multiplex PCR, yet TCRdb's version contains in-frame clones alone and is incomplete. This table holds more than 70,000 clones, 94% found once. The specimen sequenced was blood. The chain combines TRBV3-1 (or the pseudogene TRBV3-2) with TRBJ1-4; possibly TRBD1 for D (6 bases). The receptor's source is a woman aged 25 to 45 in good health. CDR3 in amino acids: CASSQPSQGFNEKLFF. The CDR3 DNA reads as TGTGCCAGCAGCCAGCCCTCACAGGGTTTTAATGAAAAACTGTTTTTT.